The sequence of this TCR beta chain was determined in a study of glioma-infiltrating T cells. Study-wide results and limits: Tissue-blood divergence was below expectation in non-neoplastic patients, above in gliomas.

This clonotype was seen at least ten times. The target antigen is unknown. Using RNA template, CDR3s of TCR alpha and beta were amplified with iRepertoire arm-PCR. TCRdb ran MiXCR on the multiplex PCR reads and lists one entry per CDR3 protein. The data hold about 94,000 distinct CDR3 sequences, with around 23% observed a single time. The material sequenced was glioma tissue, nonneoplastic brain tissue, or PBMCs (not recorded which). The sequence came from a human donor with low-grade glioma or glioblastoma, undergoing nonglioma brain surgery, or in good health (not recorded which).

The chain's CDR3 is CSPLEPRTDTQYF. The CDR3 DNA sequence: TGCAGTCCCTTAGAGCCCCGCACAGATACGCAGTATTTT. The V and J genes are TRBV20-1 and TRBJ2-3; D not certain. Looked up from germline, CDR1 is DFQATT and CDR2 is SNEGSKA (reference sequence). V was pared by 8 bases and J by 1 base, with 13 bases between. This CDR3 comprises 13 residues.